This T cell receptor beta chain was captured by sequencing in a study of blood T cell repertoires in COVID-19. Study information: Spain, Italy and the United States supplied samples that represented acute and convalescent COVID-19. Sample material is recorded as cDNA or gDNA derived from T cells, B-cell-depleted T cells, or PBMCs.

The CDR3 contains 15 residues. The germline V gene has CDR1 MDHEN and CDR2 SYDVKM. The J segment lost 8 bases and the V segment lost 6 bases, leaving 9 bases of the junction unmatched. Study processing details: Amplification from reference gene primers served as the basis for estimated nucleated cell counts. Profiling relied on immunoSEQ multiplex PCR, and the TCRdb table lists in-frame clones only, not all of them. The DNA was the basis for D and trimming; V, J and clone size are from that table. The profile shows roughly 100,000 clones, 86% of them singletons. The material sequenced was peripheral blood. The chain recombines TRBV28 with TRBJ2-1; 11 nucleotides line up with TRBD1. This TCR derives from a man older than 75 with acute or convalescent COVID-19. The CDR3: CASSRSGTGGYEQFF. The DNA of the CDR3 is TGTGCCAGCAGCCGATCCGGGACAGGGGGGTATGAGCAGTTCTTC.